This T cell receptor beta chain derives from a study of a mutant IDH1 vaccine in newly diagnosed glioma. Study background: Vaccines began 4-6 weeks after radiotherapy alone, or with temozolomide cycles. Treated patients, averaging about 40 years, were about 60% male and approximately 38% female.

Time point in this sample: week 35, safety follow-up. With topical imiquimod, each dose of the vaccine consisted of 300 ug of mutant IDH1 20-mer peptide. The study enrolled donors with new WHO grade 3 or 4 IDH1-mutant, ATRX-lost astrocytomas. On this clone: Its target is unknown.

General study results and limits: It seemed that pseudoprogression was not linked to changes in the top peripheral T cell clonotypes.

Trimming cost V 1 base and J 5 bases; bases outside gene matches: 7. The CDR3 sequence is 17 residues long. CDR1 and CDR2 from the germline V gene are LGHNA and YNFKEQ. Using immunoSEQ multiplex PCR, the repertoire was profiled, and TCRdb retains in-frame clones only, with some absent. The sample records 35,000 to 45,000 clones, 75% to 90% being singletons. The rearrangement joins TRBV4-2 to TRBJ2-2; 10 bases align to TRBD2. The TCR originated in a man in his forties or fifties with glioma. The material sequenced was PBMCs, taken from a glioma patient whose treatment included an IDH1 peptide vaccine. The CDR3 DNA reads TGTGCCAGCAGCCAAGCTGCTGGACTAGCGGAGACCGGGGAGCTGTTTTTT. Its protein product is CASSQAAGLAETGELFF.